The 14 T cell receptor beta chains listed next were all sequenced from one sample in a study of Ad26.COV2.S vaccination and SARS-CoV-2 variants. The treatment here: around 19 received Ad26.COV2.S at low or high dose, single or two shots; 5 received placebo; per-sample allocation not given. Sampling was performed 63 days after the first vaccine or placebo injection. Method: immunoSEQ multiplex PCR; TCRdb's copy keeps in-frame clones and lacks some. The table shows 430,000 or so clones, with approximately 89% occurring only once. The starting material was peripheral blood, obtained in a trial of Ad26.COV2.S vaccine versus placebo. These receptors all come from a person aged 18-65 years who received the Ad26.COV2.S COVID-19 vaccine or a placebo.

In its sample, this clone was seen a few times. The J gene is TRBJ1-5, the V gene TRBV7-8, with D perhaps TRBD1 (6 bases). Germline V gives CDR1 SGHVS, CDR2 FQNEAQ. Trimming stripped 5 bases from V and 9 bases from J, with 17 bases between. CDR3 length equals 14 residues. For the CDR3, the DNA is TGTGCCAGCAGCGCGACAGGCCCCCAGCTGCCCCAGCATTTT. Its translation: CASSATGPQLPQHF.

The J gene is TRBJ2-3, the V gene TRBV18, with D perhaps matching TRBD2 (5 bases). The germline V and J ends were trimmed by 5 bases and 5 bases, with 14 bases remaining between them. Germline lookup yields CDR1 KGHSH and CDR2 LQKENI. The CDR3 has 14 residues. This CDR3 is CASSARRSGDTQYF. CDR3 nucleotide sequence: TGTGCCAGCTCAGCGCGGCGGAGCGGAGATACGCAGTATTTT.

V gene TRBV9 combines with J gene TRBJ2-3; 12 positions agree with TRBD2. Germline CDR1 is SGDLS and CDR2 is YYNGEE. The CDR3 runs to 17 residues. Trimming took 3 bases from V and 4 from J; bases not matched to a gene: 9. Here the CDR3 DNA reads TGTGCCAGCAGCGCCGGACTAGCGGGACGGTTAGCAGATACGCAGTATTTT. Its protein product is CASSAGLAGRLADTQYF.

This chain joins TRBV6-6 and TRBJ2-1, with 11 bases aligning to TRBD2. Germline lookup yields CDR1 MNHNY and CDR2 SVGAGI (reference sequence). CDR3 size: 15 residues. V shed 5 bases, J shed 7 bases, and the junction held 7 bases outside the gene matches. Here the CDR3 DNA reads TGTGCCAGCAGTCGACTAGCGGGAAATTATAATGAGCAGTTCTTC. This codes for CASSRLAGNYNEQFF.

The gene calls are TRBV30 and TRBJ2-2, with TRBD2 matching over 7 bases. V shed 2 bases and J 7 bases; nucleotides not matched to a gene: 7. The CDR3 has 14 amino acids. Germline V gene lookup returns CDR1 GTSNPN and CDR2 SVGIG (reference sequence). The CDR3 sequence: CAWSPSGLLGELFF. Written as DNA, the CDR3 is TGTGCCTGGAGTCCATCGGGACTACTCGGGGAGCTGTTTTTT.

Only one count was recorded for this clone. The J gene is TRBJ2-2, the V gene TRBV13, with TRBD2 identical over 8 bases. The CDR3 consists of 17 residues. V dropped 4 bases and J dropped 5; count of bases not matched to a gene: 12. Germline values: CDR1 PRHDT, CDR2 FYEKMQ (reference sequence). The CDR3 DNA is TGTGCCAGCAGCTATATGCTAGGACTAGCCGAGACCGGGGAGCTGTTTTTT. It encodes CASSYMLGLAETGELFF. Full variable domain (outside the CDR3, taken from reference TRBV13 and TRBJ2-2): AAGVIQSPRHLIKEKRETATLKCYPIPRHDTVYWYQQGPGQDPQFLISFYEKMQSDKGSIPDRFSAQQFSDYHSELNMSSLELGDSALYFCASSYMLGLAETGELFFGEGSRLTVL.

This clone was counted once. The genes are TRBV7-2 and TRBJ2-7; D gene uncertain. V was clipped by 4 bases and J by 7 bases, with 14 bases between them. The germline V gene encodes CDR1 SGHTA and CDR2 FQGNSA. This CDR3 has 13 amino acids. The chain's CDR3 is CASSSGSTREQYV. The CDR3 nucleotides are TGTGCCAGCAGCTCCGGTTCGACGAGGGAGCAGTACGTC.

The genes are TRBV5-6 and TRBJ2-5; 7 positions agree with TRBD1. The CDR3 is 15 residues long. Germline loops: CDR1 SGHDT, CDR2 YYEEEE. Unmatched junction bases numbered 11, after V lost 4 bases and J lost 5 bases. CDR3 in amino acids: CASSPQGTPGETQYF. The DNA for the CDR3 is TGTGCCAGCAGCCCACAGGGGACCCCGGGGGAGACCCAGTACTTC.

This sequence joins TRBV12-3 or TRBV12-4 and TRBJ1-1; D remains ambiguous. There are 13 residues in the CDR3. V lost 5 bases to trimming and J lost 5 bases, with 12 bases between them. The CDR3 loop reads CASSLNGVTEAFF. The CDR3 DNA is TGTGCCAGCAGTCTGAATGGGGTAACTGAAGCTTTCTTT.

V is TRBV5-4 and J is TRBJ2-5, with 7 bases aligning to TRBD2. The CDR3 has 15 amino acids. Germline V gene sequence: CDR1 SGHNT, CDR2 YYREEE (reference sequence). Unmatched junction bases numbered 7, after V lost 0 bases and J lost 5 bases. CDR3 nucleotides: TGTGCCAGCAGCTTGGGGGCTAGCGGTCCGGAGACCCAGTACTTC. It is translated as CASSLGASGPETQYF.

V and J are TRBV6-6 and TRBJ1-5; the match to TRBD1 covers 8 bases. The germline CDR1 and CDR2 sequences are MNHNY and SVGAGI (reference sequence). There are 13 residues in the CDR3. J lost 7 bases, V lost 6 bases, and 5 bases had no gene match. Here the CDR3 DNA reads TGTGCCAGCAGCTCAGGGGGCAGGCAGCCCCAGCATTTT. This sequence encodes CASSSGGRQPQHF.

This clone was seen repeatedly, ten times or more. This chain uses TRBV5-1 with TRBJ2-7, with D unresolved. The CDR3 has 15 residues. V gave up 2 bases and J gave up 2 bases, with 14 bases separating them. Germline V CDR1 and CDR2: SGHRS, YFSETQ. The CDR3 nucleotides read TGCGCCAGCAGCTTAAAAGGAGTGGGCACCTACGAGCAGTACTTC. Encoded protein: CASSLKGVGTYEQYF. Drawing the rest from reference TRBV5-1 and TRBJ2-7, the complete variable domain is KAGVTQTPRYLIKTRGQQVTLSCSPISGHRSVSWYQQTPGQGLQFLFEYFSETQRNKGNFPGRFSGRQFSNSRSEMNVSTLELGDSALYLCASSLKGVGTYEQYFGPGTRLTVT.

The rearrangement joins TRBV7-8 to TRBJ2-7; D is unresolved. The CDR3 loop spans 12 amino acids. V was trimmed by 4 bases and J by 5 bases, leaving 9 bases between them. Looked up from germline, CDR1 is SGHVS and CDR2 is FQNEAQ. CDR3 DNA sequence: TGTGCCAGCAGCTCCGGTTGGAACGAGCAGTACTTC. Its translation: CASSSGWNEQYF.

The V and J genes are TRBV6-5 and TRBJ1-2; D call uncertain. There are 12 residues in the CDR3. Trimming removed 6 bases from V and 4 bases from J, with 9 bases in between. CDR1 MNHEY and CDR2 SVGAGI come from the germline V gene. CDR3 region: CASRPTSYGYTF. Here the CDR3 DNA reads TGTGCCAGCAGACCTACCAGCTATGGCTACACCTTC.